These T cell receptor beta chains were read from a single sample in a study of lymphopenia after photon versus proton radiotherapy. Assay: immunoSEQ multiplex PCR; the TCRdb copy retains only in-frame clones and omits some. The repertoire holds about 2,100 clones, with around 78% as singletons. Sequences were derived from peripheral blood, sampled from a patient treated with photon-based radiotherapy. The origin of the receptors is a man aged 80 or over with cholangiocarcinoma. Each CDR3 is given with its conserved first and last residue. The D gene is left open where the match is weak. Rows may omit the clone size; those that give it use once, few, many or a size class.

j_call d_call v_call clone_size cdr3_nt cdr3_aa
TRBJ1-4 . TRBV19 . TGTGCCAGTAGTACCCATTTCGACAGTTTCCTGTTTTTT CASSTHFDSFLFF
TRBJ1-4 . TRBV28 . TGTGCCAGCAGTTTAGGAGGACATAGTTATGAAAAACTGTTTTTT CASSLGGHSYEKLFF
TRBJ2-7 TRBD1 TRBV5-4 . TGTGCCAGCAGCCCGGGACAGACCTACGAGCAGTACTTC CASSPGQTYEQYF
TRBJ2-7 TRBD1 TRBV6-5 once TGTGCCAGCAGAAGGGACAGGCTGTTCTACGAGCAGTACTTC CASRRDRLFYEQYF
TRBJ2-3 . TRBV9 few TGTGCCAGCAGCTACGGGGGCACAGATACGCAGTATTTT CASSYGGTDTQYF
TRBJ2-6 . TRBV19 . TGTGCCAGTAGTCCGTGGAGGGGTGCTGGGGCCAACGTCCTGACTTTC CASSPWRGAGANVLTF
TRBJ1-1 TRBD1 TRBV2 . TGTGCCAGCAGTGGCCACAGGGGAGTTACCGTGAACACTGAAGCTTTCTTT CASSGHRGVTVNTEAFF
TRBJ1-2 TRBD1 TRBV11-2 . TGTGCCAGCAGCTTAGCGCCTCGGACAGGGGGTAACTATGGCTACACCTTC CASSLAPRTGGNYGYTF
TRBJ2-1 TRBD2 TRBV4-2 . TGTGCCAGCAGCCAAGAGGGGAGGGGTTCATACAATGAGCAGTTCTTC CASSQEGRGSYNEQFF
TRBJ2-5 . TRBV18 . TGTGCCAGCTCACCAGCAAACCTACAAGAGACCCAGTACTTC CASSPANLQETQYF
TRBJ2-1 . TRBV11-2 once TGTGCCAGCAGCTTAGACTCCCGCCCCAATGAGCAGTTCTTC CASSLDSRPNEQFF
TRBJ2-1 TRBD1 TRBV5-5 . TGTGCCAGCAGCTTGGAGGGACAGGGCAATGAGCAGTTCTTC CASSLEGQGNEQFF
TRBJ2-7 . TRBV11-1 once TGTGCCAGCAGTCCTCCGGGGGAGTACGAGCAGTACTTC CASSPPGEYEQYF
TRBJ2-1 . TRBV5-1 . TGCGCCAGCAGCCCCGGACATTCGGCGGAGAATGAGCAGTTCTTC CASSPGHSAENEQFF
TRBJ1-2 TRBD1 TRBV5-4 . TGTGCCAGCAGCACCAAACAGGGGGATATTGGTGGCTACACCTTC CASSTKQGDIGGYTF
TRBJ2-5 TRBD2 TRBV7-9 . TGTGCCAGCAGCCTGGGCGGGAGCGGGCCCCAAGAGACCCAGTACTTC CASSLGGSGPQETQYF
TRBJ1-1 . TRBV2 . TGTGCCAGCAGTGATAGGTTAGGGAGCACTGAAGCTTTCTTT CASSDRLGSTEAFF
TRBJ2-5 . TRBV18 . TGTGCCAGCTCACCACGACTTCAAGAGACCCAGTACTTC CASSPRLQETQYF
TRBJ1-1 . TRBV18 . TGTGCCAGCTCACCACAGGGGGGCCCTGACACTGAAGCTTTCTTT CASSPQGGPDTEAFF